One sample yielded the 20 T cell receptor beta chains listed below, sequenced in a study of identical twins. TCRdb analysed the 5' RACE reads with MiXCR anew, one entry per CDR3 protein. The repertoire holds roughly 720,000 distinct CDR3 sequences, 18% seen once, with roughly 13% in the top ten. These data were also filed under a second study, of T cells expressing NK-cell markers.

The sequenced sample consisted of PBMCs. The receptors come from a woman under 30 in good health.

This clonotype was counted only a few times. The chain recombines TRBV5-6 with TRBJ1-5; 9 bases are shared with TRBD1. This CDR3 is 16 amino acids long. The V and J ends lost 3 bases and 3 bases, in that order; junction bases with no gene match: 7. Germline V gene data show CDR1 as SGHDT and CDR2 as YYEEEE. CDR3 sequence: CASSSRDRAYNQPQHF. The CDR3 DNA follows: TGTGCCAGCAGCTCCCGGGACAGGGCATACAATCAGCCCCAGCATTTT.

This clonotype was picked up a small number of times. J is TRBJ2-1 and V is TRBV14; TRBD2 is a possible D gene (6 bases). The CDR3 runs 16 residues. Trimming stripped 0 bases from V and 7 bases from J, with 16 bases between. CDR1 SGHDN and CDR2 FVKESK come from the germline V gene. The CDR3 DNA reads TGTGCCAGCAGCCAAGATCGGGGCGGGATATGGAATGAGCAGTTCTTC. This sequence encodes CASSQDRGGIWNEQFF.

CDR3 region: CASSPRPRSYNEQFF. Written as DNA, the CDR3 is TGTGCCAGCAGTCCCCGTCCCCGGTCCTACAATGAGCAGTTCTTC. The chain has TRBV12-3 or TRBV12-4 and TRBJ2-1; D is undetermined. Trimming stripped 5 bases from V and 1 base from J, with 12 bases between. The CDR3 has 15 residues.

V gene TRBV3-1 combines with J gene TRBJ2-1; 12 positions match TRBD2. The J segment lost 7 bases and the V segment lost 3 bases, leaving 7 bases of the junction unmatched. From germline, CDR1 is LGHDT and CDR2 YNNKEL (reference sequence). CDR3 length equals 16 residues. CDR3 loop: CASSQTLAGGRNEQFF. The CDR3, as DNA: TGTGCCAGCAGCCAGACTCTAGCGGGGGGGAGAAATGAGCAGTTCTTC.

This chain connects TRBV10-2 to TRBJ2-7; D assignment may be TRBD1 or TRBD2 (6 bases each). The CDR3 runs 14 residues. Per germline, CDR1 WSHSY and CDR2 SAAADI. Trimming took off 7 bases at V and 4 bases at J, with 17 bases between the two ends. This CDR3 is CASNLGGTYYEQYF. The CDR3 nucleotides read TGCGCCAGCAACCTCGGAGGGACATATTACGAGCAGTACTTC.

On this clonotype itself: At one end the junction does not follow the germline gene, possibly because of a read error. The gene calls are TRBV4-3 and TRBJ2-7; TRBD2 aligns across 8 bases. The CDR3 sequence is 13 residues long. CDR1 is LGHNA and CDR2 is YSLEER in the germline V gene. The DNA of the CDR3 is TGCGCCAGCAGCCAAGACCTGGCCAGCGGGAGCGTCTTC. The encoded protein is CASSQDLASGSVF.

A single count supports this clonotype. V is TRBV20-1 and J is TRBJ2-2, with D hard to call. This CDR3 contains 14 residues. Germline values: CDR1 DFQATT, CDR2 SNEGSKA (reference sequence). Trimming removed 2 bases at V and 5 bases at J, with 12 bases between. The CDR3, as DNA: TGCAGTGCTAGATCTAAAATTGTTACCGGGGAGCTGTTTTTT. Residues: CSARSKIVTGELFF.

The CDR3 loop reads CASSRGTGDQPQHF. The CDR3 nucleotides are TGTGCCAGCAGCAGAGGGACAGGGGATCAGCCCCAGCATTTT. The J gene is TRBJ1-5, the V gene TRBV7-9; 10 nucleotides line up with TRBD1. Germline assignment: CDR1 SEHNR and CDR2 FQNEAQ (reference sequence). The V gene end was trimmed by 5 bases and the J gene end by 5 bases; junction bases not matched to a gene: 3. This CDR3 is built from 14 residues.

This clonotype was counted between two and nine times. The chain recombines TRBV5-1 with TRBJ1-4; 10 bases agree with TRBD1. CDR1 SGHRS and CDR2 YFSETQ come from the germline V gene. The V gene end was trimmed by 4 bases and the J gene end by 14 bases; junction bases not matched to a gene: 5. This CDR3 has 12 amino acids. CDR3 in amino acids: CASSRQGARLFF. DNA for the CDR3: TGCGCCAGCAGCCGACAGGGGGCTAGGCTGTTTTTT. Complete variable domain (other parts from reference TRBV5-1 and TRBJ1-4): KAGVTQTPRYLIKTRGQQVTLSCSPISGHRSVSWYQQTPGQGLQFLFEYFSETQRNKGNFPGRFSGRQFSNSRSEMNVSTLELGDSALYLCASSRQGARLFFGSGTQLSVL.

The V call is TRBV6-5, the J call TRBJ2-1; D unresolved. The CDR3 consists of 15 residues. V lost 2 bases, J lost 7 bases, and 15 bases lay in between. Germline CDR1 reads MNHEY; CDR2 reads SVGAGI. CDR3 loop: CASSYDRRLGNEQFF. The CDR3 DNA follows: TGTGCCAGCAGTTACGATCGCAGGCTTGGTAATGAGCAGTTCTTC.

This clonotype was found a few times. V is TRBV6-1 and J is TRBJ2-7; tentative D call: TRBD2 (5 bases). The CDR3 sequence is 13 residues long. Trimming stripped 7 bases from V and 7 bases from J, with 17 bases between. Germline-derived CDR1 and CDR2 are MNHNS and SASEGT. The CDR3 is CASTKDGTGEQYF. CDR3 sequence (DNA): TGTGCCAGCACCAAGGACGGCACGGGGGAGCAGTACTTC.

This clonotype occurred a few times. The chain links TRBV10-3 to TRBJ2-3, with 12 bases matching TRBD2. Germline V gene sequence: CDR1 ENHRY, CDR2 SYGVKD. Trimming took 4 bases from V and 7 from J; bases not matched to a gene: 6. CDR3 size: 15 residues. The CDR3 region is CAISGLAGGYHTQYF. DNA for the CDR3: TGTGCCATCAGTGGCCTAGCGGGGGGGTACCATACGCAGTATTTT.

This clonotype has only a few counts. The chain is built from TRBV14 and TRBJ2-4, with D unresolved. The V gene's germline CDR1 is SGHDN and CDR2 FVKESK. Trimming took off 8 bases at V and 4 bases at J, with 15 bases between the two ends. CDR3 length: 14 residues. The CDR3: CASSSLDGKNIQYF. CDR3 sequence (DNA): TGTGCCAGCTCTTCACTGGACGGAAAAAACATTCAGTACTTC.

This sequence joins TRBV29-1 and TRBJ2-5; tentatively, D is TRBD1 (5 bases). The length of the CDR3 is 15 residues. V was shortened by 0 bases and J by 3 bases, with 14 bases between the two germline ends. CDR1 SQVTM and CDR2 ANQGSEA come from the germline V gene. Here the CDR3 reads CSVEDGATVKETQYF. DNA of the CDR3: TGCAGCGTTGAAGATGGGGCGACAGTTAAAGAGACCCAGTACTTC.

The V call is TRBV20-1, the J call TRBJ1-1; D not certain. CDR3 size: 12 residues. CDR1 is DFQATT and CDR2 is SNEGSKA in the germline V gene (reference sequence). The germline V and J ends were trimmed by 3 bases and 0 bases, with 5 bases remaining between them. In nucleotides, the CDR3 is TGCAGTGCTAGTCAGATGAACACTGAAGCTTTCTTT. This gives the protein CSASQMNTEAFF.

This clonotype has just a few counts. The J gene is TRBJ2-1, the V gene TRBV5-1; D remains ambiguous. Germline V gives CDR1 SGHRS, CDR2 YFSETQ. This CDR3 is 14 amino acids long. V lost 2 bases to trimming and J lost 4 bases, with 10 bases between them. As DNA, the CDR3 is TGCGCCAGCAGCTTCTTGGACGTGTACAATGAGCAGTTCTTC. Protein: CASSFLDVYNEQFF.

The chain recombines TRBV5-4 with TRBJ2-1; a weak D match, TRBD1 (6 bases). Trimming stripped 4 bases from V and 10 bases from J, with 12 bases between. Germline CDR1 and CDR2: SGHNT and YYREEE (reference sequence). This CDR3 is built from 12 residues. The CDR3 nucleotides read TGTGCCAGCAGCCCCGACAGGAGCGAGCAGTTCTTC. It yields the protein CASSPDRSEQFF.

This clonotype was found many times. This chain connects TRBV2 to TRBJ2-5; D is perhaps TRBD1 (6 bases). The CDR3 length is 13 residues. CDR1 is SNHLY and CDR2 is FYNNEI in the germline V gene. With 11 bases removed from V and 9 bases from J, the gap between germline ends came to 22 bases. The CDR3 loop is CASRAGQQGAQYF. The CDR3 region has the DNA TGTGCCTCACGCGCAGGACAGCAAGGCGCCCAGTACTTC.

This clonotype was counted only a few times. The chain links TRBV11-1 to TRBJ2-7, with TRBD1 identical over 9 bases. The CDR3 is 18 amino acids. The J segment lost 0 bases and the V segment lost 5 bases, leaving 14 bases of the junction unmatched. Germline V gives CDR1 SGHAT, CDR2 FQDESV (reference sequence). DNA of the CDR3: TGTGCCAGCAGCCCCAGGGACAGGGCCCCTTCCAGCTCCTACGAGCAGTACTTC. It encodes CASSPRDRAPSSSYEQYF.

The rearrangement links TRBV5-6 to TRBJ2-2; tentatively, D is TRBD1 (6 bases). V dropped 2 bases and J dropped 8 bases, with 16 bases sitting between them. CDR1 SGHDT and CDR2 YYEEEE come from the germline V gene. This CDR3 has 15 residues. The CDR3 DNA is TGTGCCAGCAGCTTCGGGACACCCGTCCGAGGGGAGCTGTTTTTT. Encoded protein: CASSFGTPVRGELFF.